Sequencing of this TCR beta chain was carried out in a study of molecular identifiers for immune sequencing clone quantification. Study results and limitations: Spiked TCR RNA from one Jurkat cell reportedly showed up when mixed among one million naive cells.

This clonotype was counted many times. Its specificity is not known. TCRdb used MiXCR to reprocess the PCR reads, holding one entry per CDR3 protein. Of tens of thousands of distinct CDR3 sequences in the sample, 15% to 20% were seen once. The specimen sequenced was naive CD8+ T cells from blood, with Jurkat cell RNA spiked in. Subset specified: FACS-sorted CD8+CD4-CCR7+CD45RA+ naive T cells. This clonotype was sampled from a human donor in good health. Some libraries in this study had Jurkat cell RNA spiked in.

The CDR3 region is CASSQKATGRSSYEQYF. DNA of the CDR3: TGCGCCAGCAGCCAAAAAGCCACAGGCCGAAGCTCCTACGAGCAGTACTTC. The chain recombines TRBV4-1 with TRBJ2-7, with D tentatively TRBD1 (5 bases). The V gene lost 2 bases and the J gene lost 0 bases, with 17 bases spanning the gap. There are 17 residues in the CDR3. Germline V gives CDR1 MGHRA, CDR2 YSYEKL.